This T cell receptor beta chain appears in the sequencing data of a study of vaccination and CD4 T cells after COVID-19 (dated by TCRdb to between 2021 and 2023). Regarding the complete study: Convalescent patients had a positive SARS-CoV-2 result on nasal swab PCR, and of these patients, nine had mild disease and one had severe disease. The convalescent cohort comprised six males and four females, including two Hispanic individuals, seven Caucasians, two Asians and one multiracial person. For stimulating the cultures, overlapping spike peptide pools were used, derived from SARS-CoV-2 as well as from the common cold coronaviruses HCoV-NL63, HCoV-OC43 and HCoV-229E. In under 13 COVID-19 convalescent patients and a few infection-naive healthy vaccine recipients, researchers compared the spike-specific CD4+ TCR repertoire from before mRNA vaccination with the repertoire from after. Control cultures received a CEFX viral epitope pool as the positive control, an HIV-1 Nef peptide pool as the negative control, or no peptide. Each participant got two doses of either the Pfizer-BioNTech BNT162b2 vaccine (n=8) or the Moderna mRNA-1273 vaccine (n=2). Post-vaccine blood samples were collected a median of about 72 days after the second vaccine dose, ranging from roughly 12 to 250 days. Post-COVID blood samples were collected from convalescent patients a median of roughly 100 days after diagnosis, with a range of roughly 30 to 170 days.

Summary of the overall study and its limitations: Only a relatively small number of convalescent patients were included in the study, and early timepoints following natural infection were not analyzed. The median count of SARS-CoV-2-reactive clonotypes went up from approximately 20 after infection to 38 after vaccination, although the change was not significant. In convalescent patients, a median 86.3% of post-vaccine SARS-CoV-2-reactive clones were detected only after vaccination, and vaccine-specific priming was suggested by this finding. In convalescent patients, nearly all vaccine-specific clones (304 of 307) were found to be mono-reactive for SARS-CoV-2 spike rather than cross-reactive with common cold coronaviruses.

Taken from cysteine to phenylalanine, the CDR3 has 13 residues. Only CDR3 DNA remains: 39 bases, in frame from the first base. The germline V gene yields SGHTA for CDR1 and FQGNSA for CDR2. Between the V and J ends, shortened by 1 base and 2 bases respectively, the junction contains 6 bases. This clonotype turned up a few times. It lacks a known antigen. Nothing much larger sits one base from this clone, and base qualities are not available. The sample's treatment or condition label is to be understood as: approximately 9-day PBMC culture with coronavirus spike peptide pools or control peptides (ViraFEST assay). The study used the ViraFEST assay, which expanded antigen-specific T cells with peptide pools and then identified expanded clonotypes by TCR sequencing. Positive SARS-CoV-2 PCR tests in the convalescent patients dated from March to December 2020, before Alpha, Beta and Delta variants emerged in the United States. Each well held around 2 million PBMCs cultured with roughly 10 ug/ml peptide pools in IMDM containing approximately 5% human AB serum and roughly 10 IU/ml IL-2. Half of the culture medium was replaced with fresh IL-2-containing medium on days 3 and 7. Once the cells had been in culture for approximately 10 days, the EasySep CD4+ T cell isolation kit was used to isolate CD4+ T cells by negative selection. PBMCs were separated from whole blood using Ficoll-Paque Plus gradient centrifugation and then either used fresh or cryopreserved at -140C. Triplicate wells were generally used for each culture condition.

The method was PCR. TCR sequencing of DNA from cultured CD4+ T cells used the Oncomine TCR Beta short-read assay at the Johns Hopkins FTIC core. The QIAamp micro DNA kit was used to extract genomic DNA from the cultured CD4+ T cells. Oncomine TCR Beta libraries from cultured CD4+ T cells were pooled using unique dual indexes and sequenced on an Illumina iSeq 100. The authors' pipeline ran thus. Non-productive sequences were removed, and CDR3s that did not start with C, did not end with F or W, or were shorter than 7 amino acids were discarded. The MANAFEST web application was used to identify antigen-specific clonotypes by comparing peptide-stimulated wells against reference wells and other culture wells. Positive clones required FDR below 0.05, an odds ratio above 5, and productive frequency above 0.1% in at least two of three replicate wells. Clonotypes that were significantly expanded in both SARS-CoV-2 spike wells and at least one common cold coronavirus spike condition were defined as cross-reactive. Using R version 3.6.1, CDR3 homology was evaluated through Levenshtein distances (stringdist) along with unrooted phylogenetic trees (ape). In TCRdb, the public reads were trimmed at Q25 with fastp and aligned with MiXCR, with productive beta chains retained. CDR3 protein sequences are deduplicated, and each keeps its most common genes and DNA. The V and J calls and clone size come from TCRdb's table, not from the authors' own analysis. Recorded for this sample are approximately 20,000 distinct CDR3 sequences; about 50% of them occurred a single time. Roughly 15% of the sample rests with the top ten.

The material sequenced was CD4+ T cells from blood, cultured in vitro, taken before SARS-CoV-2 vaccination. The sequence joins TRBV7-2 to TRBJ2-7; the D gene is not confidently resolved. This TCR derives from a human donor who had recovered from COVID-19. The CDR3 protein: CASSLGRTYEQYF. At the DNA level, the sequence is TGTGCCAGCAGCTTAGGCAGGACCTACGAGCAGTACTTC.